The clone carrying this TCR beta chain was recorded only once. Original handling: By means of reference gene primer amplification, nucleated cell counts were estimated. The assay was immunoSEQ multiplex PCR, and TCRdb's table has in-frame clones only and misses some. The V and J calls and the clone size are those of that table, but D and trimming were determined from the DNA. The sample holds roughly 100,000 clones, around 86% seen once. This entry is derived from a study of blood T cell repertoires in COVID-19. Overall study context: The study drew acute and convalescent COVID-19 samples from the United States, Italy and Spain.

The germline CDR1 and CDR2 sequences are MNHEY and SMNVEV (reference sequence). V dropped 6 bases and J dropped 8; count of bases not matched to a gene: 18. This CDR3 spans 17 amino acids. The sequence came from a woman in her 70s with acute or convalescent COVID-19. The chain is built from TRBV27 and TRBJ1-4; the match to TRBD1 covers 7 bases. The sequencing sample was made of peripheral blood. In DNA, the CDR3 is TGTGCCAGCAGCTCCGATGTCCGACAGGGAGGCGAAGAAAAACTGTTTTTT. Residues: CASSSDVRQGGEEKLFF.